This passage covers 11 T cell receptor beta chains from one sample sequenced in a study of CD8+ T cells in alopecia areata listed by TCRdb under 2018. Library method: the immunoSEQ multiplex PCR assay. RNA was extracted from all samples and reverse transcribed into cDNA as template for TCR sequencing. Imported from immuneACCESS, the table was reduced by TCRdb to in-frame sequences with V and J called. These copies leave out some clones; in studies compared against another copy, an unresolved V gene accounts for under half, and the cause of the remainder is not known. A total of fewer than 150,000 clones appear in this sample, 58% of them only once. Together, the top ten hold around 30% of the sample. Reading the label with the study, this specimen's time point is: about 4 weeks on oral tofacitinib. The meaning of the sample's treatment or condition label: oral pan-JAK inhibitor, 5-10 mg twice daily.

The material was CD8+ T cells sorted from blood, obtained at week 4, from a patient treated with tofacitinib. These TCRs come from a human donor with alopecia areata.

This clone was seen a handful of times. This sequence joins TRBV5-4 and TRBJ2-5; 9 nucleotides agree with TRBD1. Germline V gene data show CDR1 as SGHNT and CDR2 as YYREEE (reference sequence). CDR3 length equals 15 residues. V shed 4 bases, J shed 2 bases, and the junction held 6 bases outside the gene matches. The CDR3 loop is CASSPGQGSQETQYF. DNA of the CDR3: TGTGCCAGCAGCCCAGGACAGGGGAGTCAAGAGACCCAGTACTTC. Filled out from reference TRBV5-4 and TRBJ2-5, the complete variable domain reads ETGVTQSPTHLIKTRGQQVTLRCSSQSGHNTVSWYQQALGQGPQFIFQYYREEENGRGNFPPRFSGLQFPNYSSELNVNALELDDSALYLCASSPGQGSQETQYFGPGTRLLVL.

This clone occurred a few times. The chain links TRBV10-3 to TRBJ2-4; 8 positions agree with TRBD2. This CDR3 comprises 15 residues. From germline, CDR1 is ENHRY and CDR2 SYGVKD. V shed 2 bases and J 8 bases; nucleotides not matched to a gene: 8. The chain's CDR3 is CAISEPGGRSDIQYF. The CDR3 bases are TGTGCCATCAGTGAGCCGGGAGGGAGGTCAGACATTCAGTACTTC.

The rearrangement links TRBV6-4 to TRBJ2-1, with 7 nucleotides matching TRBD1. The CDR3 is made up of 14 amino acids. V shed 6 bases and J 9 bases; nucleotides not matched to a gene: 11. Germline CDR1 reads MRHNA; CDR2 reads SNTAGT. The CDR3 sequence: CASSEDLTGSEQFF. CDR3 in DNA: TGTGCCAGCAGCGAAGACTTGACAGGGAGTGAGCAGTTCTTC.

CDR3 sequence (DNA): TGCGCCAGCAGCGAGGCCCCGACCTCCTACAATGAGCAGTTCTTC. As protein: CASSEAPTSYNEQFF. This sequence joins TRBV5-1 and TRBJ2-1; D call uncertain. The germline CDR1 and CDR2 sequences are SGHRS and YFSETQ. CDR3 size: 15 residues. Deletions cut 4 bases from V and 0 bases from J, with 11 bases between. Combining the CDR3 with reference TRBV5-1 and TRBJ2-1 gives the whole variable domain KAGVTQTPRYLIKTRGQQVTLSCSPISGHRSVSWYQQTPGQGLQFLFEYFSETQRNKGNFPGRFSGRQFSNSRSEMNVSTLELGDSALYLCASSEAPTSYNEQFFGPGTRLTVL.

The CDR3 nucleotides are TGTGCCAGTACAACCCTTAACTATGGCTACACCTTC. It translates to CASTTLNYGYTF. V and J are TRBV2 and TRBJ1-2; D ambiguous. V was cut by 9 bases and J by 1 base, with 9 bases left in between. CDR3 length: 12 amino acids. In germline, CDR1 is SNHLY, CDR2 FYNNEI.

The chain carries TRBV29-1 and TRBJ2-7; maybe TRBD1 (6 bases). V lost 2 bases, J lost 0 bases, and 8 bases lay in between. The CDR3 consists of 13 residues. CDR1 is SQVTM and CDR2 is ANQGSEA in the germline V gene. The DNA for the CDR3 is TGCAGCGTTGAAACGGACAGCTCCTACGAGCAGTACTTC. Translated, it gives CSVETDSSYEQYF.

This clone came up once. The chain carries TRBV6-5 and TRBJ1-6; no clear D. V was cut by 6 bases and J by 7 bases, with 16 bases left in between. Germline CDR1 MNHEY, CDR2 SVGAGI. The CDR3 runs to 15 residues. The CDR3 is CASSLEPSANSPLHF. The CDR3 region has the DNA TGTGCCAGCAGCCTGGAGCCTTCGGCAAATTCACCCCTCCACTTT.

This clone was seen only a few times. This rearrangement joins TRBV4-1 to TRBJ2-7; D might be TRBD1 or TRBD2, each matching 5 bases. This CDR3 has 15 amino acids. V gave up 4 bases and J gave up 4 bases, with 17 bases separating them. Germline CDR1 and CDR2: MGHRA and YSYEKL. The CDR3 sequence is CASSLWAVGEYEQYF. The CDR3 DNA sequence: TGCGCCAGCAGCCTTTGGGCGGTGGGGGAATACGAGCAGTACTTC.

The V and J genes are TRBV5-6 and TRBJ2-4; D gene unclear. The germline CDR1 and CDR2 sequences are SGHDT and YYEEEE. The length of the CDR3 is 15 residues. The ends were cut back, 4 bases at V and 0 bases at J, with 11 bases in the middle. The CDR3 nucleotides read TGTGCCAGCAGCCGATGGATAGGAGCCAAAAACATTCAGTACTTC. Protein: CASSRWIGAKNIQYF.

The chain carries TRBV30 and TRBJ2-5; 14 bases are shared with TRBD2. Germline CDR1 and CDR2: GTSNPN and SVGIG (reference sequence). The CDR3 spans 15 residues. Unmatched junction bases numbered 6, after V lost 5 bases and J lost 4 bases. CDR3 in DNA: TGTGCCTGGGACTCCGGGACTAGCGGGGGAGAGACCCAGTACTTC. This codes for CAWDSGTSGGETQYF.

This clone has just one count. CDR3 sequence reads: CATRGQGRLEQYF. In DNA form, the CDR3 reads TGTGCCACGAGAGGACAGGGTCGTTTAGAGCAGTACTTC. This chain connects TRBV7-9 to TRBJ2-7; 8 bases line up with TRBD1. The J segment lost 7 bases and the V segment lost 10 bases, leaving 12 bases of the junction unmatched. This CDR3 contains 13 residues. CDR1 and CDR2 from the germline V gene are SEHNR and FQNEAQ (reference sequence).